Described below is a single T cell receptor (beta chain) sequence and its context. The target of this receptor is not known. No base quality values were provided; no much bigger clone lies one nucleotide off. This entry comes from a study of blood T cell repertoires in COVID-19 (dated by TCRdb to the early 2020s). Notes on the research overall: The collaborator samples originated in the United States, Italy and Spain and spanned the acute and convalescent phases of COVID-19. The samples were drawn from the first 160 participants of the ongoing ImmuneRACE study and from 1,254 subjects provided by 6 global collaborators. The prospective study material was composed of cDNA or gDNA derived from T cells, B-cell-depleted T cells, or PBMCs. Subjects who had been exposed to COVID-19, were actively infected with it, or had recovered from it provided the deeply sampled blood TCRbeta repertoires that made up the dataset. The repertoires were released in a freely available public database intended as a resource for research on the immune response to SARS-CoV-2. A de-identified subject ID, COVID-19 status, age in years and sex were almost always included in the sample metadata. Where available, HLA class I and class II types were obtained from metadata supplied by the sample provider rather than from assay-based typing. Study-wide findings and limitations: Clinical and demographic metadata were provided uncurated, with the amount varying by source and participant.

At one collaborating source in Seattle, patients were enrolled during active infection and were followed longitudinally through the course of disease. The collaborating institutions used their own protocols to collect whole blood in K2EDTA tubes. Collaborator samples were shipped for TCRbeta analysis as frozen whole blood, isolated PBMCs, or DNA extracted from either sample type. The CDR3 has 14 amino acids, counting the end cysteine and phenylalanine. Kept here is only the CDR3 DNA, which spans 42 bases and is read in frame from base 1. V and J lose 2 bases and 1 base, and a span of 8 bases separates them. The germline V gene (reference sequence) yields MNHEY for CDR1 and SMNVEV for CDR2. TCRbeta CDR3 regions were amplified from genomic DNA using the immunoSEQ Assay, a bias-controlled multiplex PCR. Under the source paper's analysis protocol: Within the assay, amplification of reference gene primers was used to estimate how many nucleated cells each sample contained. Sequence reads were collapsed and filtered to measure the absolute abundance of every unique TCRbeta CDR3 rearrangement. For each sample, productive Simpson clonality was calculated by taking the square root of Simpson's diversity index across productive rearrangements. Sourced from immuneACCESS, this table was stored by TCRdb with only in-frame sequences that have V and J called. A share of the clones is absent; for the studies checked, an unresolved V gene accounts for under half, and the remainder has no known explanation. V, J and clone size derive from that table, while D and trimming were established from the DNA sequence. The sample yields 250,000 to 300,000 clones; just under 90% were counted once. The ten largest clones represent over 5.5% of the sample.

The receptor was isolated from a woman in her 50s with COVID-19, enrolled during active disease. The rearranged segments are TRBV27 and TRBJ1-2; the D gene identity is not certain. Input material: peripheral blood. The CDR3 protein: CASSLKGDNYGYTF. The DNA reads TGTGCCAGCAGTTTAAAGGGAGATAACTATGGCTACACCTTC.